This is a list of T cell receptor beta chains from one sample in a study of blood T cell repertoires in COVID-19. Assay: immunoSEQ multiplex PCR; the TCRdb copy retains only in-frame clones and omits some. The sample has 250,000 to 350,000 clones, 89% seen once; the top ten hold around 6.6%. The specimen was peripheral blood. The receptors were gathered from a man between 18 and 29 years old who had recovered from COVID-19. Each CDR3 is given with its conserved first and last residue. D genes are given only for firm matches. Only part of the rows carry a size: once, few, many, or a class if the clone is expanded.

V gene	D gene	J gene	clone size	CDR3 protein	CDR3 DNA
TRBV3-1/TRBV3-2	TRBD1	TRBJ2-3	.	CASSHGQGSTDTQYF	TGTGCCAGCAGCCACGGACAGGGGAGCACAGATACGCAGTATTTT
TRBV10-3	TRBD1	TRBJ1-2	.	CAISGGTGDNYGYTF	TGTGCCATCAGTGGCGGGACAGGGGATAACTATGGCTACACCTTC
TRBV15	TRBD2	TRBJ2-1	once	CATSSSGSSYNEQFF	TGTGCCACCAGCAGTAGCGGGAGCTCCTACAATGAGCAGTTCTTC
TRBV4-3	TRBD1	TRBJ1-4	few	CASSQDLGQGGGKLFF	TGCGCCAGCAGCCAAGATCTGGGTCAGGGGGGCGGAAAACTGTTTTTT
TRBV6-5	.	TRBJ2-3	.	CASTVSTDTQYF	TGTGCCAGCACGGTCAGCACAGATACGCAGTATTTT
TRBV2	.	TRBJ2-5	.	CASSDSEYQETQYF	TGTGCCAGCAGTGACTCGGAGTACCAAGAGACCCAGTACTTC
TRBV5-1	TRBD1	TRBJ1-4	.	CASSLELQGLSNEKLFF	TGCGCCAGCAGCTTGGAGTTACAGGGGTTATCGAATGAAAAACTGTTTTTT
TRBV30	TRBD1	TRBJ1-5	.	CAWSPGQGYQPQHF	TGTGCCTGGAGCCCGGGACAGGGGTATCAGCCCCAGCATTTT
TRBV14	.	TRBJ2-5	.	CASSQVFSQSETQYF	TGTGCCAGCAGCCAAGTTTTTAGCCAGTCGGAGACCCAGTACTTC
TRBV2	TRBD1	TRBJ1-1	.	CASRTGTETEAFF	TGTGCCAGCAGGACCGGGACAGAGACTGAAGCTTTCTTT
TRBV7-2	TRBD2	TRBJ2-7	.	CASGPSGGAYEQYF	TGTGCCAGCGGACCTAGCGGGGGGGCATACGAGCAGTACTTC
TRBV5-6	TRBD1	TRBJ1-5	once	CASSLARQGVQPQHF	TGTGCCAGCAGCTTGGCTCGGCAGGGGGTTCAGCCCCAGCATTTT
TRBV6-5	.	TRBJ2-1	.	CATANGEQFF	TGTGCCACCGCGAACGGGGAGCAGTTCTTC
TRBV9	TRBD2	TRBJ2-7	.	CASSVGIAGDEQYF	TGTGCCAGCAGCGTAGGGATAGCGGGAGACGAGCAGTACTTC
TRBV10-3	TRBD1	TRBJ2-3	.	CAIRDSTTDTQYF	TGTGCCATCCGGGACAGCACCACAGATACGCAGTATTTT
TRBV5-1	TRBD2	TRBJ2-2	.	CASSLTGTSGTGELFF	TGCGCCAGCAGCTTAACCGGGACTAGCGGCACCGGGGAGCTGTTTTTT
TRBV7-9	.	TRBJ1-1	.	CASSHRDEDRDTEAFF	TGTGCCAGCAGCCACAGGGATGAGGATCGGGACACTGAAGCTTTCTTT
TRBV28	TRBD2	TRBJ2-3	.	CASSTGLAGDTQYF	TGTGCCAGCAGCACGGGACTAGCAGGAGATACGCAGTATTTT
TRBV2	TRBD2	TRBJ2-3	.	CASRTGTTDTDTQYF	TGTGCCAGCAGGACCGGGACTACCGACACAGATACGCAGTATTTT
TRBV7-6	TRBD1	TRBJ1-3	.	CAGGTGEAGNTIYF	TGTGCCGGTGGGACAGGGGAAGCTGGAAACACCATATATTTT
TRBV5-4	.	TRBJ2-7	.	CASSLGSSEQYF	TGTGCCAGCAGCTTGGGGTCTAGCGAGCAGTACTTC
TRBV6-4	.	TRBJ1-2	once	CASSPTGGAYYGYTF	TGTGCCAGCAGTCCCACCGGGGGGGCTTACTATGGCTACACCTTC
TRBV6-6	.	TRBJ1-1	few	CASRLQGNTEAFF	TGTGCCAGCAGGCTACAGGGAAACACTGAAGCTTTCTTT
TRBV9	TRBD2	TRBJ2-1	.	CASSSGTSSNEQFF	TGTGCCAGCAGCAGCGGGACTAGCTCAAATGAGCAGTTCTTC
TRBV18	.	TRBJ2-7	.	CASSPQLGGASYEQYF	TGTGCCAGCTCACCACAACTGGGCGGGGCTTCCTACGAGCAGTACTTC
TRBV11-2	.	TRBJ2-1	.	CASSLNPRSSYNEQFF	TGTGCCAGCAGCTTAAACCCTCGGAGCTCCTACAATGAGCAGTTCTTC
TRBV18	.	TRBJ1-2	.	CTSSPGTNYGYTF	TGTACCAGCTCACCTGGGACAAATTATGGCTACACCTTC
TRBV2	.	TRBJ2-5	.	CASSESQGKETQYF	TGTGCCAGCAGTGAATCCCAGGGCAAGGAGACCCAGTACTTC
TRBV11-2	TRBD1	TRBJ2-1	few	CASSFGPGTGAYNEQFF	TGTGCCAGCAGCTTTGGCCCCGGGACAGGGGCCTACAATGAGCAGTTCTTC
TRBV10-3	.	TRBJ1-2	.	CAISETANYGYTF	TGTGCCATCAGTGAGACAGCTAACTATGGCTACACCTTC
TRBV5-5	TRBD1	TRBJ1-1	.	CASSLVNRGPAMNTEAFF	TGTGCCAGCAGCTTAGTGAACAGGGGACCCGCCATGAACACTGAAGCTTTCTTT
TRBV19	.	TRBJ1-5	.	CASSMNSGRSRGQSNQPQHF	TGTGCCAGTAGTATGAACTCAGGGAGGAGTAGGGGCCAAAGCAATCAGCCCCAGCATTTT
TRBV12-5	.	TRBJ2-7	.	CASGLVLASDSYEQYF	TGTGCTAGTGGTTTGGTACTCGCTAGCGACTCCTACGAGCAGTACTTC
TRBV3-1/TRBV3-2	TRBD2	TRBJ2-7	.	CASSQDGLAGYTYEQYF	TGTGCCAGCAGCCAAGATGGCCTAGCGGGGTACACCTACGAGCAGTACTTC
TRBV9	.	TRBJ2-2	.	CASSPQGRVNTGELFF	TGTGCCAGCAGCCCCCAGGGCAGGGTCAACACCGGGGAGCTGTTTTTT
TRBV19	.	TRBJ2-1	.	CATTDEAGPIYNEQFF	TGTGCCACAACCGACGAGGCGGGACCAATTTACAATGAGCAGTTCTTC
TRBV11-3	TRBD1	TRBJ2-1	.	CASSLGDRATNEQFF	TGTGCCAGCAGCTTAGGGGACAGGGCTACCAATGAGCAGTTCTTC
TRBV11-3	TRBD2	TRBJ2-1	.	CASGLAEDNEQFF	TGTGCCAGCGGACTAGCGGAGGACAATGAGCAGTTCTTC
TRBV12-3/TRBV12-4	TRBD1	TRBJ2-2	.	CASTRGRGGELFF	TGTGCCAGCACCAGGGGGCGCGGCGGGGAGCTGTTTTTT
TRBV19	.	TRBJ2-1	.	CASSIGGQPYNEQFF	TGTGCCAGTAGTATCGGCGGACAGCCCTACAATGAGCAGTTCTTC
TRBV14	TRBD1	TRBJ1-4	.	CASSRRDREVSGKLFF	TGTGCCAGCAGCCGCCGGGACAGGGAGGTTTCTGGAAAACTGTTTTTT
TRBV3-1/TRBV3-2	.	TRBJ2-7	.	CASSQDWQPYEQYF	TGTGCCAGCAGCCAAGATTGGCAACCCTACGAGCAGTACTTC
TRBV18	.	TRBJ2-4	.	CASSPGQVNIQYF	TGTGCCAGCTCACCCGGACAAGTAAACATTCAGTACTTC
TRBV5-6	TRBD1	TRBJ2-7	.	CASSLGQGSSYEQYF	TGTGCCAGCAGCTTGGGACAGGGGAGCTCCTACGAGCAGTACTTC
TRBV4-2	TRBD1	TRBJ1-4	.	CASSPGTGAYYEKLFF	TGTGCCAGCAGCCCCGGGACAGGGGCTTACTATGAAAAACTGTTTTTT
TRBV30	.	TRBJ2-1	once	CAWEGEYNEQFF	TGTGCCTGGGAGGGGGAGTACAATGAGCAGTTCTTC
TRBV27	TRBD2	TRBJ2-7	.	CASSPAGADEQYF	TGTGCCAGCAGCCCAGCGGGAGCGGACGAGCAGTACTTC
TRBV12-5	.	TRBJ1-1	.	CASGLNGGNTEAFF	TGTGCTAGTGGTTTGAACGGCGGTAACACTGAAGCTTTCTTT
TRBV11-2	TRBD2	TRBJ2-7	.	CASSSLTSGVSYEQYF	TGTGCCAGCAGCTCGCTGACTAGCGGGGTCTCCTACGAGCAGTACTTC
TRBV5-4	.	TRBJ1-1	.	CASSPTERNTEAFF	TGTGCCAGCAGCCCGACAGAAAGGAACACTGAAGCTTTCTTT
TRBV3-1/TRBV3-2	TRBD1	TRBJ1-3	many	CASWDRLGNTIYF	TGTGCCAGCTGGGACAGGTTGGGAAACACCATATATTTT
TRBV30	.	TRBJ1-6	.	CAGGGNSPLHF	TGTGCCGGCGGGGGGAATTCACCCCTCCACTTT
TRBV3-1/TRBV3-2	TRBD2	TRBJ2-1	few	CASSQAGTRTFYNEQFF	TGTGCCAGCAGCCAAGCTGGGACTAGGACCTTCTACAATGAGCAGTTCTTC